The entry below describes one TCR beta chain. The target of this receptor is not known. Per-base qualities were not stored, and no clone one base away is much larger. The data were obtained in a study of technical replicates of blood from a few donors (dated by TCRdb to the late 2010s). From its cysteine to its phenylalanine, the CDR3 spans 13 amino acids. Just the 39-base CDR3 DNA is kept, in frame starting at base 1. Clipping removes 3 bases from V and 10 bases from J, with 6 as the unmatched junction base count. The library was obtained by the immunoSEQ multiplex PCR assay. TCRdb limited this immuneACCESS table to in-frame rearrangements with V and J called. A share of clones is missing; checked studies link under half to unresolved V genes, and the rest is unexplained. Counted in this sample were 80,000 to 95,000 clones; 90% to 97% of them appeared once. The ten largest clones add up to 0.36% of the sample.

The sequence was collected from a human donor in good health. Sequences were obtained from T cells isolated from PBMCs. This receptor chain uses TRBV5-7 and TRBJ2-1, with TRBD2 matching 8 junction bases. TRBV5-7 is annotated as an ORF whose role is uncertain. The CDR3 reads CASSSAGVGEQFF. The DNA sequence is TGTGCCAGCAGCTCAGCGGGAGTAGGAGAGCAGTTCTTC.